Detailed here is one T cell receptor (beta chain). The CDR3 runs to 17 residues. Germline-derived CDR1 and CDR2 are KGHSH and LQKENI. V lost 2 bases to trimming and J lost 3 bases; unmatched junction nucleotides: 4. The sample comes from a study of cytomegalovirus exposure and HLA in healthy donors. Primers: 60 Vbeta forward and 13 Jbeta reverse. Some clones are missing from TCRdb's copy, which holds only in-frame ones; the method was immunoSEQ multiplex PCR. The table shows some 270,000 clones, with 80% occurring only once. The chain employs TRBV18 and TRBJ2-7, with 16 bases aligning to TRBD2. The TCR sequence derives from a girl aged 2 to 9 in good health and CMV-seronegative. Sequencing input: PBMCs. In DNA form, the CDR3 reads TGTGCCAGCTCACCAGGGGGACTAGCGGGGGGGTTCTACGAGCAGTACTTC. Translating it yields CASSPGGLAGGFYEQYF.